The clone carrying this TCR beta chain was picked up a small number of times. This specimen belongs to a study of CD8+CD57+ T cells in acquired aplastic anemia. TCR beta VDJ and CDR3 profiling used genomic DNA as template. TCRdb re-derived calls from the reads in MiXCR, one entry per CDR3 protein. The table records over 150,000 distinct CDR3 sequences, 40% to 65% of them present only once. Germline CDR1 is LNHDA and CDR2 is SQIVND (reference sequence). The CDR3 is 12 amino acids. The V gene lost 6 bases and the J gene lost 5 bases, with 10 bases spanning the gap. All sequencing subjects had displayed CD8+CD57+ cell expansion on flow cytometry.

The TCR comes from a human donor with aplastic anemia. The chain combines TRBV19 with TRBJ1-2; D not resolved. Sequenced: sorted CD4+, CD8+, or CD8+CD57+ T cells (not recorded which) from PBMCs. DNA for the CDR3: TGTGCCAGTAGCCCCAGACGGTATGGCTACACCTTC. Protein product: CASSPRRYGYTF.